In its sample, the clone carrying this TCR beta chain was seen a few times. Its target is unknown. Genes and germline are mouse. The sequence runs out 4 residues before the end of the CDR3; the remainder is reconstructed from the germline J gene. The data belong to a study of CD8+ T cells in alopecia areata. Overall study: C3H/HeJ donors with spontaneous alopecia, roughly 6-13 months old, supplied skin grafts to roughly 7-11-week-old female C3H/HeJ mice.

The sorting of pooled cutaneous lymph node cells relied on CD4, CD8alpha, NKG2D, NKG2ACE and other markers. Following extraction, RNA underwent reverse transcription to cDNA, which served as the sequencing template. The table came from immunoSEQ multiplex PCR; TCRdb's copy has only in-frame clones and leaves some out. The sample shows under 350,000 clones, none of them appearing just once. The CDR3 spans 16 residues. Germline CDR1 FNHDT, CDR2 SITEND (reference sequence). V lost 1 base to trimming and J lost 0 bases; unmatched junction nucleotides: 4. Overall study findings and caveats: Normal skin's resident alphabeta T cells are sequenced alongside lesional scalp T cells. Patients displayed less clarity in TCR sharing than mice, a finding possibly related to HLA. Normal scalp showed lower clonality than lesional scalp, especially alopecia totalis/universalis.

The sample taken for sequencing was CD4+ T cells sorted from a lymph node. This chain connects TRBV19 to TRBJ2-4; 8 bases align to TRBD1. The sequence was obtained from a C3H/HeJ mouse with alopecia areata. Strain haplotype at MHC: H2-k. The CDR3 sequence is CASSIFTGGSQNTLYF. The CDR3 bases that were read are TGTGCCAGCAGTATATTTACAGGGGGGAGTCAAAAC.